Listed below are T cell receptor beta chains from one sample, sequenced in a study of a mutant IDH1 vaccine in newly diagnosed glioma. For these receptors, no antigen is known. Measured with immunoSEQ multiplex PCR; TCRdb has only the in-frame clones, and not every one. The table lists tens of thousands of clones, 60% to 85% of them singletons. Sequencing used PBMCs, obtained from a glioma patient whose treatment included an IDH1 peptide vaccine. These receptors came from a man aged 35-49 years with glioma. The CDR3 runs from the conserved cysteine through the conserved F or W. The order of the fields is V gene, D gene, clone size, CDR3 length, J gene, CDR3 protein, CDR3 DNA. The D gene is left open where the match is weak. Clone size is shown for a subset of rows, as once, few, many or a class of expanded clone.

TRBV23-1	TRBD2	.	17	TRBJ2-2	CASSQSPQREYTGELFF	TGCGCCAGCAGTCAATCCCCGCAGCGGGAGTACACCGGGGAGCTGTTTTTT
TRBV28	.	.	15	TRBJ1-3	CASSYRASSGNTIYF	TGTGCCAGCAGCTACAGGGCCAGCTCTGGAAACACCATATATTTT
TRBV30	TRBD2	.	16	TRBJ2-5	CAWSLSLAGAAETQYF	TGTGCCTGGAGTCTCTCCCTAGCGGGAGCTGCAGAGACCCAGTACTTC
TRBV5-1	TRBD1	.	16	TRBJ2-5	CASSLDGTGNQETQYF	TGCGCCAGCAGCTTGGACGGGACAGGCAACCAAGAGACCCAGTACTTC
TRBV30	.	few	12	TRBJ1-2	CAWSVAGDGYTF	TGTGCCTGGAGCGTTGCCGGGGATGGCTACACCTTC
TRBV4-3	.	few	11	TRBJ1-1	CASSQGSTAFF	TGCGCCAGCAGCCAAGGGTCGACGGCTTTCTTT
TRBV27	TRBD1	.	16	TRBJ2-1	CASSSPIGQGINEQFF	TGTGCCAGCAGCTCGCCCATTGGACAGGGGATAAATGAGCAGTTCTTC
TRBV4-2	TRBD1	.	18	TRBJ2-7	CASSQDWRGQGGNYEQYF	TGTGCCAGCAGCCAAGATTGGAGGGGACAGGGAGGGAACTACGAGCAGTACTTC
TRBV19	TRBD1	.	16	TRBJ1-5	CASSVRTGGGNQPQHF	TGTGCCAGTAGTGTTCGGACAGGCGGCGGCAATCAGCCCCAGCATTTT
TRBV10-3	.	.	20	TRBJ1-2	CAISESDGRGLSSRRDGYTF	TGTGCCATCAGTGAGTCTGACGGGCGGGGACTTTCCTCCCGACGGGATGGCTACACCTTC
TRBV19	.	.	11	TRBJ2-1	CASRGNNEQFF	TGTGCCAGTAGAGGGAACAATGAGCAGTTCTTC
TRBV4-1	TRBD1	.	18	TRBJ2-3	CASSRILSRDRDPVGQYF	TGCGCCAGCAGCCGAATCCTCTCGCGTGACAGGGATCCCGTGGGGCAGTATTTT
TRBV7-9	.	few	16	TRBJ2-4	CASSSGAGLAKNIQYF	TGTGCCAGCAGCTCGGGGGCCGGACTAGCCAAAAACATTCAGTACTTC
TRBV9	.	.	14	TRBJ2-1	CASSVASQGGEQFF	TGTGCCAGCAGCGTGGCGAGCCAGGGTGGCGAGCAGTTCTTC
TRBV5-8	TRBD2	.	18	TRBJ2-5	CASSSGEGAGGIQETQYF	TGTGCCAGCAGCTCCGGTGAGGGTGCGGGAGGTATACAAGAGACCCAGTACTTC
TRBV7-9	.	few	17	TRBJ1-4	CASSADTETWGNEKLFF	TGTGCCAGCAGCGCAGACACTGAGACATGGGGAAATGAAAAACTGTTTTTT
TRBV18	.	once	16	TRBJ2-3	CASSPGGALAGDTQYF	TGTGCCAGCTCGCCCGGTGGGGCCTTAGCCGGAGATACGCAGTATTTT
TRBV19	.	.	13	TRBJ1-2	CASSITWDYGYTF	TGTGCCAGTAGTATAACCTGGGACTATGGCTACACCTTC
TRBV4-3	TRBD2	.	14	TRBJ2-3	CASSRGGSADTQYF	TGCGCCAGCAGTCGGGGGGGAAGCGCAGATACGCAGTATTTT
TRBV5-1	TRBD1	.	15	TRBJ1-4	CASSTDRDGPEKLFF	TGCGCCAGCAGCACCGACAGGGATGGACCCGAAAAACTGTTTTTT
TRBV29-1	.	few	12	TRBJ1-2	CSVDSGSYGYTF	TGCAGCGTTGATTCGGGTTCCTATGGCTACACCTTC
TRBV6-5	.	.	16	TRBJ1-3	CASSYSRGASGNTIYF	TGTGCCAGCAGTTACTCGAGGGGGGCGAGCGGCAACACCATATATTTT
TRBV18	TRBD2	.	16	TRBJ2-2	CASSPGLAGGTGELFF	TGTGCCAGCTCACCTGGACTAGCGGGAGGTACCGGGGAGCTGTTTTTT
TRBV7-5	.	.	17	TRBJ2-3	CVRSVHLVRVRADTQYF	TGTGTCAGAAGCGTACACTTAGTTAGGGTCCGCGCAGATACGCAGTATTTT
TRBV11-3	.	few	19	TRBJ1-4	CASSLPQVPGRVTNEKLFF	TGTGCCAGCAGCTTACCCCAAGTACCGGGTAGGGTAACTAATGAAAAACTGTTTTTT
TRBV5-5	.	.	15	TRBJ2-1	CASSFRSSEGNEQFF	TGTGCCAGCAGCTTTCGGTCTAGTGAGGGAAATGAGCAGTTCTTC
TRBV29-1	.	.	13	TRBJ2-1	CSVEDRSGFEQFF	TGCAGCGTTGAAGATCGTTCCGGGTTTGAGCAGTTCTTC
TRBV11-3	TRBD1	few	15	TRBJ1-1	CASSFEQDRDTEAFF	TGTGCCAGCAGCTTTGAGCAGGACAGGGACACTGAAGCTTTCTTT
TRBV11-2	.	.	12	TRBJ2-7	CASSSSGDEQYF	TGTGCCAGCAGCTCGTCAGGGGACGAGCAGTACTTC
TRBV6-1	.	.	13	TRBJ1-5	CASSEQGNQPQHF	TGTGCCAGCAGTGAACAGGGCAATCAGCCCCAGCATTTT
TRBV5-1	.	.	13	TRBJ2-1	CASSSGDHNEQFF	TGCGCCAGCAGCTCCGGAGACCACAATGAGCAGTTCTTC
TRBV2	TRBD2	.	17	TRBJ2-5	CASRAPGIAGGPETQYF	TGTGCCAGCAGGGCCCCGGGAATAGCGGGAGGGCCTGAGACCCAGTACTTC
TRBV5-1	TRBD1	.	15	TRBJ1-2	CASSLSGQSNYGYTF	TGCGCCAGCAGCCTTTCGGGACAGAGTAACTATGGCTACACCTTC
TRBV9	TRBD1	medium-sized	15	TRBJ1-1	CASSVGTGANTEAFF	TGTGCCAGCAGCGTGGGGACAGGGGCAAACACTGAAGCTTTCTTT
TRBV11-2	TRBD1	.	14	TRBJ1-1	CASSLTGASTEAFF	TGTGCCAGCAGCCTTACAGGGGCAAGCACTGAAGCTTTCTTT
TRBV27	.	once	14	TRBJ1-1	CASADVGINTEAFF	TGTGCCAGCGCCGACGTCGGAATTAACACTGAAGCTTTCTTT
TRBV7-8	.	.	16	TRBJ2-1	CASSRIGSRSYNEQFF	TGTGCCAGCAGCCGGATCGGGAGTCGTTCCTACAATGAGCAGTTCTTC
TRBV10-2	TRBD1	.	15	TRBJ2-1	CASSARQGGWNEQFF	TGCGCCAGCAGTGCCCGACAGGGGGGATGGAATGAGCAGTTCTTC
TRBV18	.	.	14	TRBJ2-5	CASSPSGVQETQYF	TGTGCCAGCTCACCAAGCGGTGTCCAAGAGACCCAGTACTTC
TRBV18	.	few	15	TRBJ2-2	CASSPESPNTGELFF	TGTGCCAGCTCCCCCGAGAGTCCGAACACCGGGGAGCTGTTTTTT
TRBV7-8	.	.	14	TRBJ2-5	CASSWGTHQETQYF	TGTGCCAGCAGCTGGGGGACACACCAAGAGACCCAGTACTTC
TRBV29-1	.	.	14	TRBJ1-4	CSVGDRATNEKLFF	TGCAGCGTGGGAGACCGTGCAACTAATGAAAAACTGTTTTTT
TRBV29-1	.	.	12	TRBJ2-7	CSVKASAHEQYF	TGCAGCGTGAAGGCTAGCGCCCACGAGCAGTACTTC
TRBV6-5	TRBD2	.	14	TRBJ2-3	CASKIAGATDTQYF	TGTGCCAGCAAAATAGCGGGAGCCACAGATACGCAGTATTTT
TRBV19	.	.	13	TRBJ1-5	CASSLGIAQPQHF	TGTGCCAGTAGTTTGGGGATTGCTCAGCCCCAGCATTTT
TRBV29-1	.	.	16	TRBJ2-1	CSVEVSRPTAGNEQFF	TGCAGCGTTGAAGTATCGCGACCCACGGCGGGGAATGAGCAGTTCTTC
TRBV16	.	.	15	TRBJ1-3	CASSPQTLSGNTIYF	TGTGCCAGCAGCCCCCAGACACTCTCTGGAAACACCATATATTTT
TRBV29-1	.	few	14	TRBJ2-3	CSGRRGIGTDTQYF	TGCAGCGGCCGTAGAGGGATTGGCACAGATACGCAGTATTTT
TRBV9	.	.	15	TRBJ1-5	CASSVGSGVNQPQHF	TGTGCCAGCAGCGTAGGTTCAGGGGTGAATCAGCCCCAGCATTTT
TRBV7-7	.	.	14	TRBJ2-3	CASSSSLGADTQYF	TGTGCCAGCAGCTCCTCCTTGGGGGCAGATACGCAGTATTTT
TRBV10-1	.	.	15	TRBJ2-3	CASAPQKARGDTQYF	TGCGCCAGCGCCCCACAGAAGGCCCGTGGGGATACGCAGTATTTT
TRBV4-3	.	.	12	TRBJ1-2	CASSPGGYGYTF	TGCGCCAGCAGCCCCGGAGGCTATGGCTACACCTTC
TRBV19	.	.	13	TRBJ1-5	CASSIGVRQPQHF	TGTGCCAGTAGTATCGGGGTTAGACAGCCCCAGCATTTT
TRBV11-3	TRBD1	few	14	TRBJ1-1	CASSLGGGRTEAFF	TGTGCCAGCAGCTTAGGAGGGGGCAGGACTGAAGCTTTCTTT
TRBV2	TRBD1	.	12	TRBJ1-1	CASSGDRGNAFF	TGTGCCAGCAGTGGGGACAGGGGGAACGCTTTCTTT
TRBV7-2	TRBD1	once	13	TRBJ2-1	CASSVPGQNEQFF	TGTGCCAGCTCCGTCCCGGGACAGAATGAGCAGTTCTTC
TRBV4-1	.	.	14	TRBJ2-3	CASSQVGFTDTQYF	TGCGCCAGCAGCCAAGTTGGCTTCACAGATACGCAGTATTTT